The clone carrying this T cell receptor beta chain was observed a few times. The germline V gene has CDR1 SGHRS and CDR2 YFSETQ. CDR3 length: 18 amino acids. The junction had 7 bases not matched to a gene; V was cut back by 4 bases and J by 2 bases. These data originate in a study of T cell changes during pregnancy in multiple sclerosis. The method was immunoSEQ multiplex PCR; TCRdb's version includes in-frame clones alone and lacks a portion of them. The sample consists of fewer than 20,000 clones, more than 70% of them appearing once. This sample comprised CD4+ T cells from peripheral blood mononuclear cells, obtained in the first trimester of pregnancy. The clonotype comes from a female donor in good health, enrolled as a control in a pregnancy study. This chain joins TRBV5-1 and TRBJ2-1; 15 nucleotides align to TRBD2. CDR3 amino acids: CASSPGLAGGSTYNEQFF. The CDR3 DNA sequence: TGCGCCAGCAGCCCGGGACTAGCGGGAGGATCAACCTACAATGAGCAGTTCTTC.